The clone carrying this TCR beta chain was seen a handful of times. It may be a read error: a sequence one base away is much more abundant. Every isolated RNA sample was fully reverse transcribed, so sequencing captured expressed TCRB transcripts. The protocol was immunoSEQ multiplex PCR, while the TCRdb copy is restricted to in-frame clones and leaves out a portion. The sample yields 250,000 to 350,000 clones, approximately 14% seen once. The record originates from a study of beta chain features in type 1 diabetes. The germline V gene encodes CDR1 KGHSH and CDR2 LQKENI. This CDR3 has 19 amino acids. The chain couples TRBV18 to TRBJ2-7; 10 nucleotides line up with TRBD1. The sequenced sample consisted of central memory CD4+ T cells from blood. The receptor's source is a man aged 30-40 years in good health. CDR3 sequence: CASAPPRGTGARRVNEQYF. Written as DNA, the CDR3 is TGTGCCAGCGCACCCCCCCGAGGGACAGGGGCGAGGCGGGTGAACGAGCAGTACTTC. The full variable domain, its missing parts supplied by reference TRBV18 and TRBJ2-7, is NAGVMQNPRHLVRRRGQEARLRCSPMKGHSHVYWYRQLPEEGLKFMVYLQKENIIDESGMPKERFSAEFPKEGPSILRIQQVVRGDSAAYFCASAPPRGTGARRVNEQYFGPGTRLTVT.